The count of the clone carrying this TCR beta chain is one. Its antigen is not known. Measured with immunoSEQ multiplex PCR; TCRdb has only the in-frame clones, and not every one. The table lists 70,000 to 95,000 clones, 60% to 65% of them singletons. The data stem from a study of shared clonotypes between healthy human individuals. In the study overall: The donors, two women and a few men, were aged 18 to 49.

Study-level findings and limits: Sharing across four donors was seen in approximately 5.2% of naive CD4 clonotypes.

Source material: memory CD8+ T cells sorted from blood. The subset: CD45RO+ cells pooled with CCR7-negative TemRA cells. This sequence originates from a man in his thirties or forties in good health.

The CDR3 region is CASSLGLAVNTGELFF. In DNA, the CDR3 is TGTGCCAGCAGCTTGGGACTAGCGGTGAACACCGGGGAGCTGTTTTTT. The V call is TRBV5-4, the J call TRBJ2-2; TRBD2 agrees at 9 bases. In germline, CDR1 is SGHNT, CDR2 YYREEE (reference sequence). V was pared by 0 bases and J by 1 base, with 1 base of the junction left unmatched. This CDR3 spans 16 amino acids.